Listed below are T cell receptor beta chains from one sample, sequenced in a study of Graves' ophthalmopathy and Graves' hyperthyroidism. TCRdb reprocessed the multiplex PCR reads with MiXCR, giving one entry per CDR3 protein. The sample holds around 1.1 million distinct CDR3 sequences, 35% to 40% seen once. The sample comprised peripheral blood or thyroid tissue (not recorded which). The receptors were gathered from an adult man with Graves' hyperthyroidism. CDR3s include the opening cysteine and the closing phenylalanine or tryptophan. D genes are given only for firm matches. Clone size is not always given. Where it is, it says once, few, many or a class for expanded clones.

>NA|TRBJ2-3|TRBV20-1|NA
TGCAGTGCTAGAAGAACAGATCCTCGCACAGATACGCAGTATTTT
CSARRTDPRTDTQYF
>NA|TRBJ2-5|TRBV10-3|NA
TGTGCCATCAGTGAGAGAGGTAGCGCCTCAGAGGGGGAGACCCAGTACTTC
CAISERGSASEGETQYF
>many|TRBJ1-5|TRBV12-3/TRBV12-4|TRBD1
TGTGCCAGCAGTTTAAGGGGGCTCGACAATCAGCCCCAGCATTTT
CASSLRGLDNQPQHF
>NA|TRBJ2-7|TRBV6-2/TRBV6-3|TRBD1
TGTGCCAGCCTCAACGTGTTGGCAGGGGGCAACGAGCAGTACTTC
CASLNVLAGGNEQYF
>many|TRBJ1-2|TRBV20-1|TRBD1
TGCAGTGCCCTCGCCGGGACAGCCTATGGCTACACCTTC
CSALAGTAYGYTF
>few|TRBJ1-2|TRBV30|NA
TGTGCCTGCCGCGGCAGGGCCGATGGCTACACCTTC
CACRGRADGYTF
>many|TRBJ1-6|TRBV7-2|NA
TGTGCCAGCAGCCCACCCCAGGGATCGAATTCACCCCTCCACTTT
CASSPPQGSNSPLHF
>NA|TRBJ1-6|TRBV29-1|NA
TGCAGCTTAGCACAGGGTGACCGTTCACCCCTCCACTTT
CSLAQGDRSPLHF
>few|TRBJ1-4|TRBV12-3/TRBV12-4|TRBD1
TGTGCCAGCAGCCCTTGGGACAGAAATGAAAAACTGTTTTTT
CASSPWDRNEKLFF
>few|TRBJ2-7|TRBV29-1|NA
TGCAGCGTTGAAGTTGAGAGGGATGTGATCTACGAGCAGTACTTC
CSVEVERDVIYEQYF
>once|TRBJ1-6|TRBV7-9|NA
TGTGCCAGCAGCCGGACGGCGGATCCCTATAATTCACCCCTCCACTTT
CASSRTADPYNSPLHF
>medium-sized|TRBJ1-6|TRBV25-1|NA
TGTGCCAGCAGATCCCAGAAGGGGGTCGGTAATTCACCCCTCCACTTT
CASRSQKGVGNSPLHF
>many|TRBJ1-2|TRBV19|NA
TGTGCCAGTAGTATGGGGAGAACTAACTATGGCTACACCTTC
CASSMGRTNYGYTF
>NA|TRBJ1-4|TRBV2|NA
TGCGCCAGCAGCAAGCGGGCAGGGCAGAATGAAAAACTGCTTTTT
CASSKRAGQNEKLLF
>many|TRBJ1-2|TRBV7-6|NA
TGTGCCAGCAGCTTATTAGACAACGGCAGGTCGGGCTACACCTTC
CASSLLDNGRSGYTF
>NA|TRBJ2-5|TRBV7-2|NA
TGTGCCGGCAGCCCTAAGGAGACCCAGTACTTC
CAGSPKETQYF
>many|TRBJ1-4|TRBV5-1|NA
TGCGCCAGCAGTCAAGATACAACTAATGAAAAACTGTTTTTT
CASSQDTTNEKLFF
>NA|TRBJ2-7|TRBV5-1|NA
TGCGCCAGCAGACCCGGGACAACTTCCTACGAACACTACTTC
CASRPGTTSYEHYF
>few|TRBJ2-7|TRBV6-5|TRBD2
TGTGCCAGCAGTTACTCCTTAGCGGGAGAGACCTACGAGCAGTACTTC
CASSYSLAGETYEQYF
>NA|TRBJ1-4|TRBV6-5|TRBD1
TGTGCCAGCAGTTACGTCTTGGGGACAGGGGCTGAAAAACTGTTTTTT
CASSYVLGTGAEKLFF
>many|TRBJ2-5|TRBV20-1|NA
TGCAGTCCTACTCTGGGGGCATTGCAAGCGGAGACCCAGTACTTC
CSPTLGALQAETQYF
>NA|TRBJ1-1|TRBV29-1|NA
TGCAGCGAGAAGGGGATGAACACTGAAGCTTTCTTT
CSEKGMNTEAFF
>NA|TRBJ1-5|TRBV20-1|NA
TGCAGTGGAAAACAGCCCCAGCATTTT
CSGKQPQHF
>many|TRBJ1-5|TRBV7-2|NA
TGTGCCAGCAGCCCCCTCTGGCCCCAGCATTTT
CASSPLWPQHF
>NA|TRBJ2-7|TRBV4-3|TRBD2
TGCGCCAGCAGCCAGGGACTAGCGGGAGAGCAAGAGCAGTACTTC
CASSQGLAGEQEQYF
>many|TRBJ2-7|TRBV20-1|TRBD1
TGCAGTGCTAGATCGGGACAGGGGGGCTCCGAGCAGTACTTC
CSARSGQGGSEQYF
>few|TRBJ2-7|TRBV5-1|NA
TGCGCCAGCAGCTTTGGTCTCTTCCAGGGGCTCCACTCCTACGAGCAGTACTTC
CASSFGLFQGLHSYEQYF
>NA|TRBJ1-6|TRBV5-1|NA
TGCGCCAGCAGCTCTACCCCGACAGATAATTCACCCCTCCACTTT
CASSSTPTDNSPLHF
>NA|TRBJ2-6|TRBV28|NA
TGTGCCAGCAGTTTATTTTCGGGTACACACTCTGGGGCCAACGTCCTGACTTTC
CASSLFSGTHSGANVLTF
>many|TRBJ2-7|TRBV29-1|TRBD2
TGCAGCGTGGGAGCGGGAGCGGGCGAGCAGTACTTC
CSVGAGAGEQYF
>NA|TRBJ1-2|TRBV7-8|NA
TGTGCCAGCATCCCCAGGGCCTATGGCTACACCTTC
CASIPRAYGYTF
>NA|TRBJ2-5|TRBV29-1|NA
TGCAGCGTTGCGGCAGGGGGGGGGCAAGAGACCCAGTACTTC
CSVAAGGGQETQYF
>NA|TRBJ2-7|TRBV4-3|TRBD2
TGCGCCAGCAGCCAAGATCGCCGCGGGAGGACCTACGAGCAGTACTTC
CASSQDRRGRTYEQYF
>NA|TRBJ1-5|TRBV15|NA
TGTGCCACCAGCAGTCCCCGACCGTATAGCAATCAGCCCCAGCATTTT
CATSSPRPYSNQPQHF
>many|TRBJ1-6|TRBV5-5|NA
TGTGCCAGCAGCTTGATCGGACAGCTAGTCTCACCCCTCCACTTT
CASSLIGQLVSPLHF
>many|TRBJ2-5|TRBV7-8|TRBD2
TGTGCCAGCAGCTTAGATTCGCTAGCGGGGGTAGAGACCCAGTACTTC
CASSLDSLAGVETQYF
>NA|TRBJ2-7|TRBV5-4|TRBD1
TGTGTCAGCAGCTCCTGGGACAGATACTACGAGCAGTACTTC
CVSSSWDRYYEQYF
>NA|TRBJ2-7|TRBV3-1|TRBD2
TGTGCCAGCACCCCGGGGGGAGTCAACGAGCAGTACTTC
CASTPGGVNEQYF
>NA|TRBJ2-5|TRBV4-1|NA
TGCGCCAGCAGCCAAGCAATCTCCGGGACCCAAGAGACCCAGTACTTC
CASSQAISGTQETQYF
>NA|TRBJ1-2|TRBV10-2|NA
TGCGCCAGCAGAAAGGCCGACAGTAACTATGGCTACACCTTC
CASRKADSNYGYTF
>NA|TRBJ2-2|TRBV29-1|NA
TGCAGCGCAGCCGGGGGGCTGTTTTTT
CSAAGGLFF
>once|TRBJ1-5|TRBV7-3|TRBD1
TGTGCCAGCAGCTTATATCAGGGGGTGGGTCAGCCCCAGCATTTT
CASSLYQGVGQPQHF
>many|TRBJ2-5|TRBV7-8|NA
TGTGCCAGCAGCGGGGGGACAGCATATATCCAAGAGACCCAGTACTTC
CASSGGTAYIQETQYF
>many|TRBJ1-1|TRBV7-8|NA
TGTGCCAGCAGCCCGACAGTCGAGGGGGCTGAAGCTTTCTTT
CASSPTVEGAEAFF
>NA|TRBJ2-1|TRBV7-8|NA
TGTGCCAGCAGCTTAGAGGTGGCGGGCTCCTACAATGAGCAGTTCTTC
CASSLEVAGSYNEQFF
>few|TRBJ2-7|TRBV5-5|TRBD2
TGTGCCAGCATCGGGGGGGCGGGAGGCTACGAGCAGTACTTC
CASIGGAGGYEQYF
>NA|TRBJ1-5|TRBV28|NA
TGTGCCAGCAGTTTAGCAAGGATATCACAACATTTT
CASSLARISQHF
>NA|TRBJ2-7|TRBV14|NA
TGTGCCAGCAGCCAACTTACCGTCGCCTACGAGCAGTACTTC
CASSQLTVAYEQYF
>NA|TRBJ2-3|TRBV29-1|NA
TGCAGCGTTGCCACTGGCGGGAGCACAGATACGCAGTATTTT
CSVATGGSTDTQYF
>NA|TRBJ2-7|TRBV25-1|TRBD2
TGTGCCAGCAGTCCCCTCGGGGAGCGGGAGGAGGATGGGGAGCAGTACTTC
CASSPLGEREEDGEQYF
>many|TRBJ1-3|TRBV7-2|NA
TGTGCCAGCAGCCCTAAAGGGCTCGCCTCTGGAAACACCATATATTTT
CASSPKGLASGNTIYF